The source of this T cell receptor beta chain is a study of OX40 agonist ivuxolimab in advanced cancers. The CDR3 runs 16 residues. Losses at the gene ends were 2 bases for V and 0 bases for J; bases not matched to a gene: 7. Germline V gene sequence: CDR1 MDHEN, CDR2 SYDVKM. This table comes from immunoSEQ multiplex PCR, and its TCRdb copy is limited to in-frame clones, with some not included. This sample carries about 69,000 clones, approximately 89% of them seen once, and the ten largest clones take 0.25% to 0.3%. The sequencing used CD4+ or CD8+ T cells sorted from blood, collected in a trial of the OX40 agonist ivuxolimab. The gene calls are TRBV28 and TRBJ2-7, with TRBD2 matching over 7 bases. The sequence derives from an adult with an advanced solid tumor such as melanoma, head and neck, liver or kidney cancer. In DNA, the CDR3 is TGTGCCAGCAGTTTAATCCGGGGGGAGAGCTCCTACGAGCAGTACTTC. Its translation is CASSLIRGESSYEQYF.